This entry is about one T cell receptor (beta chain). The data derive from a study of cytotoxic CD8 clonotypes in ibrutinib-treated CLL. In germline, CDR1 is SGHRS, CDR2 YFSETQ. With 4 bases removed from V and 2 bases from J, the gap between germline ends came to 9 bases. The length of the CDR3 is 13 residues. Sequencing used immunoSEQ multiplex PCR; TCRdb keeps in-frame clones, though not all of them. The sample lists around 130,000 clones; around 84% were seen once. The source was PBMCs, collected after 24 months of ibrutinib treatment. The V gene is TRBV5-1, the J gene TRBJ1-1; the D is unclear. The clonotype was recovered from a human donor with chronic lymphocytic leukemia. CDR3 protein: CASSPTTNTEAFF. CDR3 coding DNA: TGCGCCAGCAGCCCCACAACCAACACTGAAGCTTTCTTT.